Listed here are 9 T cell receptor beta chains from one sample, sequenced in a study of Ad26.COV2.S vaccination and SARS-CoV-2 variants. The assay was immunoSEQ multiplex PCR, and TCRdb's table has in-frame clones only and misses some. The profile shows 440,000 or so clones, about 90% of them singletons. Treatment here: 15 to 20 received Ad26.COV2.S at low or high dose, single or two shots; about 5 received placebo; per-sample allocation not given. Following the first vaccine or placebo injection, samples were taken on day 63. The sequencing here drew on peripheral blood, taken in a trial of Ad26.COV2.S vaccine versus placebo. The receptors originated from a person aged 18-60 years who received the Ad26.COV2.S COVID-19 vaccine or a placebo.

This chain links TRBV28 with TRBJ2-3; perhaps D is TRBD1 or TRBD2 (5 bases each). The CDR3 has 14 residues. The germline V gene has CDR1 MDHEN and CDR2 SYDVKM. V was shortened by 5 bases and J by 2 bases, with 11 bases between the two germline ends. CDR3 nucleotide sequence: TGTGCCAGCAGTCGTGGGGGAATCACAGATACGCAGTATTTT. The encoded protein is CASSRGGITDTQYF.

The CDR3 nucleotides are TGTGCCAGTATTCCCCCAGGTTGGAACACTGAAGCTTTCTTT. This gives the protein CASIPPGWNTEAFF. The rearrangement links TRBV19 to TRBJ1-1; D not resolved. Trimming stripped 7 bases from V and 1 base from J, with 13 bases between. This CDR3 has 14 amino acids. The germline V gene has CDR1 LNHDA and CDR2 SQIVND (reference sequence).

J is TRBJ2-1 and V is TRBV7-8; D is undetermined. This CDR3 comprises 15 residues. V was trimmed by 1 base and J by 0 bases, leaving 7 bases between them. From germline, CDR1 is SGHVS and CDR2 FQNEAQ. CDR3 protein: CASSLDLDSYNEQFF. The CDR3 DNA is TGTGCCAGCAGCTTAGATCTTGACTCCTACAATGAGCAGTTCTTC.

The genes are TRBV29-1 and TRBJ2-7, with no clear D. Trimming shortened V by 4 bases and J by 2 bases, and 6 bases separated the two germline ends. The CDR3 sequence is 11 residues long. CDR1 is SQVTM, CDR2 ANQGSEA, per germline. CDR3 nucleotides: TGCAGCGTTGTGGCAGCCTACGAGCAGTACTTC. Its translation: CSVVAAYEQYF.

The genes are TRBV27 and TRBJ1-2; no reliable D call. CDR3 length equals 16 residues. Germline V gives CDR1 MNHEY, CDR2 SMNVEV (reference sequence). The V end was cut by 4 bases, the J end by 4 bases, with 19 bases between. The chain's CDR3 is CASSSHQKGAFYGYTF. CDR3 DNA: TGTGCCAGCAGTTCCCACCAAAAAGGCGCCTTCTATGGCTACACCTTC.

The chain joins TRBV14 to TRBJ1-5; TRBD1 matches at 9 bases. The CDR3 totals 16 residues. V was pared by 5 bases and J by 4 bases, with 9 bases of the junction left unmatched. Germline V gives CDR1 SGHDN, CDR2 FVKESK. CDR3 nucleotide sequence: TGTGCCAGCAGCAGACCCGGGACAGGGACGAATCAGCCCCAGCATTTT. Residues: CASSRPGTGTNQPQHF.

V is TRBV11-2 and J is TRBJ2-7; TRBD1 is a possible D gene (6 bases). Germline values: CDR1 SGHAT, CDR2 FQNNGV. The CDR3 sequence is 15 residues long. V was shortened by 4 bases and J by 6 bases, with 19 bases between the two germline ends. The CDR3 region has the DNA TGTGCCAGCAGCTCGCATCCGACGAAAGGGGGCGAGCAGTACTTC. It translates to CASSSHPTKGGEQYF.

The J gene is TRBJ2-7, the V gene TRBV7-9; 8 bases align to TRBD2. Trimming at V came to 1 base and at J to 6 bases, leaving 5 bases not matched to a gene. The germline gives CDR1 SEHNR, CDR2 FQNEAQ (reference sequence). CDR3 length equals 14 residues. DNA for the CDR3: TGTGCCAGCAGCTTAGTCGGGGGGGCGGCCGAGCAGTACTTC. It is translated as CASSLVGGAAEQYF.

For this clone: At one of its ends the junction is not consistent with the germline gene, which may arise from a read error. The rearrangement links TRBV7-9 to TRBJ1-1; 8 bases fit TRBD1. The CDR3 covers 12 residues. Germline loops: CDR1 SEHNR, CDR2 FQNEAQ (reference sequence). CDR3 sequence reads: CSSRAGGSEAFF. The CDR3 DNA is TGTTCCAGCAGGGCAGGGGGCTCTGAAGCTTTCTTT.